A selection of T cell receptor beta chains follows, all from one sample in a study of shared clonotypes between healthy human individuals. Some clones are missing from TCRdb's copy, which holds only in-frame ones; the method was immunoSEQ multiplex PCR. The sample holds hundreds of thousands of clones, 90% to 97% seen once. Sequencing input: naive CD8+ T cells sorted from blood. All receptors come from a woman in her twenties or thirties in good health. CDR3s include the opening cysteine and the closing phenylalanine or tryptophan. Each record gives: D gene, J gene, clone size, V gene, CDR3 DNA, CDR3 protein. D genes are given only for firm matches. Size values are once, few and many counts, or a class for expanded clones, and some rows have none.

d_call: .
j_call: TRBJ2-7
clone_size: .
v_call: TRBV27
cdr3_nt: TGTGCCAGCAGCTTATCCCGGGGCTACGAGCAGTACTTC
cdr3_aa: CASSLSRGYEQYF

d_call: .
j_call: TRBJ1-5
clone_size: .
v_call: TRBV5-8
cdr3_nt: TGTGCCAGCAGCTTGGATCCCCAAGGGCAGCCCCAGCATTTT
cdr3_aa: CASSLDPQGQPQHF

d_call: TRBD1
j_call: TRBJ2-1
clone_size: .
v_call: TRBV2
cdr3_nt: TGTGCCAGCAGTGAAGGTTCAGGGGGCTCCTACAATGAGCAGTTCTTC
cdr3_aa: CASSEGSGGSYNEQFF

d_call: .
j_call: TRBJ2-1
clone_size: .
v_call: TRBV4-1
cdr3_nt: TGCGCCAGCAGCCAAGGCGGGGGCGAGCAGTTCTTC
cdr3_aa: CASSQGGGEQFF

d_call: TRBD2
j_call: TRBJ2-1
clone_size: once
v_call: TRBV29-1
cdr3_nt: TGCAGCGTTGAAGGAGGGGCCGGGAGGGGGTACAATGAGCAGTTCTTC
cdr3_aa: CSVEGGAGRGYNEQFF

d_call: TRBD2
j_call: TRBJ2-3
clone_size: .
v_call: TRBV2
cdr3_nt: TGTGCCAGCAGTATCGGGACTAGCGGATACACAGATACGCAGTATTTT
cdr3_aa: CASSIGTSGYTDTQYF

d_call: .
j_call: TRBJ2-3
clone_size: .
v_call: TRBV19
cdr3_nt: TGTGCCAGTAGTCCGGCTAACCCTCAGGATACGCAGTATTTT
cdr3_aa: CASSPANPQDTQYF

d_call: .
j_call: TRBJ2-4
clone_size: .
v_call: TRBV5-4
cdr3_nt: TGTGCCAGCAGCTTGCAGGGTTCCATTCAGTACTTC
cdr3_aa: CASSLQGSIQYF

d_call: TRBD2
j_call: TRBJ2-7
clone_size: .
v_call: TRBV28
cdr3_nt: TGTGCCAGCACCCACCTGTGGCTAGCGGGAGGGCCTATGAACGAGCAGTACTTC
cdr3_aa: CASTHLWLAGGPMNEQYF

d_call: .
j_call: TRBJ1-1
clone_size: .
v_call: TRBV9
cdr3_nt: TGTGCCAGCAGCGAGGGGGACGGGACACCGGAGGGGGAGAACACTGAAGCTTTCTTT
cdr3_aa: CASSEGDGTPEGENTEAFF

d_call: TRBD1
j_call: TRBJ1-2
clone_size: .
v_call: TRBV11-2
cdr3_nt: TGTGCCAGCAGCCCCCCGGGACAGGGCTACTATGGCTACACCTTC
cdr3_aa: CASSPPGQGYYGYTF

d_call: TRBD1
j_call: TRBJ2-7
clone_size: once
v_call: TRBV27
cdr3_nt: TGTGCCAGCAGTTTATTTCCCGGGACAGGGACTTCCTACGAGCAGTACTTC
cdr3_aa: CASSLFPGTGTSYEQYF

d_call: .
j_call: TRBJ2-7
clone_size: .
v_call: TRBV10-2
cdr3_nt: TGCGCCAGCAGTGAGTTTCCCGAGCCCCACGAGCAGTACTTC
cdr3_aa: CASSEFPEPHEQYF

d_call: .
j_call: TRBJ1-2
clone_size: once
v_call: TRBV29-1
cdr3_nt: TGCAGCGTTGTCGGGGCCTACTATGGCTACACCTTC
cdr3_aa: CSVVGAYYGYTF

d_call: .
j_call: TRBJ1-1
clone_size: .
v_call: TRBV29-1
cdr3_nt: TGCAGCGTTTATGGCTCAGAACCTGAAGCTTTCTTT
cdr3_aa: CSVYGSEPEAFF

d_call: TRBD2
j_call: TRBJ2-1
clone_size: .
v_call: TRBV6-5
cdr3_nt: TGTGCCAGCAGTTCCGGCGGGAGAGTCAACAATGAGCAGTTCTTC
cdr3_aa: CASSSGGRVNNEQFF

d_call: TRBD1
j_call: TRBJ1-4
clone_size: .
v_call: TRBV7-6
cdr3_nt: TGTGCCAGCAGCGAGGGGACAGGGGGTAATGAAAAACTGTTTTTT
cdr3_aa: CASSEGTGGNEKLFF

d_call: .
j_call: TRBJ1-2
clone_size: .
v_call: TRBV13
cdr3_nt: TGTGCCAGCAGCTTAGGCTACAGGGAGCCCTATGGCTACACCTTC
cdr3_aa: CASSLGYREPYGYTF

d_call: .
j_call: TRBJ1-1
clone_size: .
v_call: TRBV27
cdr3_nt: TGTGCCAGCAGCAGGATGCTTTACAGGGACGCTGAAGCTTTCTTT
cdr3_aa: CASSRMLYRDAEAFF

d_call: .
j_call: TRBJ2-7
clone_size: .
v_call: TRBV19
cdr3_nt: TGTGCCAGTAGTATTAAGGTCGCGGGAACAACCTACGAGCAGTACTTC
cdr3_aa: CASSIKVAGTTYEQYF

d_call: TRBD1
j_call: TRBJ2-5
clone_size: .
v_call: TRBV28
cdr3_nt: TGTGCCAGCAGTTCCCGGACAGGGGGCGTCGAGACCCAGTACTTC
cdr3_aa: CASSSRTGGVETQYF

d_call: TRBD1
j_call: TRBJ2-1
clone_size: .
v_call: TRBV5-6
cdr3_nt: TGTGCCAGCAGCTTACCACAGGGGAATGAGCAGTTCTTC
cdr3_aa: CASSLPQGNEQFF

d_call: TRBD1
j_call: TRBJ2-1
clone_size: .
v_call: TRBV10-3
cdr3_nt: TGTGCCATCAGTGAGGATCAGCAGGGGGCCTACAATGAGCAGTTCTTC
cdr3_aa: CAISEDQQGAYNEQFF

d_call: .
j_call: TRBJ2-2
clone_size: .
v_call: TRBV29-1
cdr3_nt: TGCAGCGGAGTAGGTGCCGGGGAGCTGTTTTTT
cdr3_aa: CSGVGAGELFF

d_call: .
j_call: TRBJ1-1
clone_size: few
v_call: TRBV27
cdr3_nt: TGTGCCAGCAGCAGAAACACTGAAGCTTTCTTT
cdr3_aa: CASSRNTEAFF

d_call: .
j_call: TRBJ1-1
clone_size: .
v_call: TRBV7-8
cdr3_nt: TGTGCCAGCAGCTTAGGGACCAGAGAGAGGGGAATGAACACTGAAGCTTTCTTT
cdr3_aa: CASSLGTRERGMNTEAFF

d_call: .
j_call: TRBJ2-7
clone_size: .
v_call: TRBV27
cdr3_nt: TGTGTCTCGGGACCCTCCTTCTCCCCTTACGAGCAGTACTTC
cdr3_aa: CVSGPSFSPYEQYF

d_call: TRBD1
j_call: TRBJ1-5
clone_size: .
v_call: TRBV7-2
cdr3_nt: TGTGCCAGCAGCTTAGCGGTTGGGACAGGGGCCTACAATCAGCCCCAGCATTTT
cdr3_aa: CASSLAVGTGAYNQPQHF